This TCR beta chain is from a study of blood T cells in healthy people across ages. Findings of the study overall: Those diversity estimates obtained from one million T cells were thought to be underestimates.

With respect to this clonotype: Its antigen is not identified.

Through a sample-barcoded 5' primer and a J-beta primer mix, a second PCR was run for 7 to 11 cycles. Per sample, CDR3-containing paired-end reads numbered at least 3 million. Using its own MiXCR run on the 5' RACE reads, TCRdb lists one record per CDR3 protein. The table shows some 1.7 million distinct CDR3 sequences, with about 28% occurring only once. V was cut by 8 bases and J by 3 bases, with 13 bases left in between. CDR3 length equals 13 residues. CDR1 is MGHDK, CDR2 SYGVNS, per germline. The chain uses TRBV25-1 and TRBJ1-1; D gene uncertain. The receptor's source is a woman in her 30s in good health. The sample comprised blood. The CDR3 DNA is TGTGCCAGCTCCCGGTTCGAGCACACTGAAGCTTTCTTT. This translates into CASSRFEHTEAFF.